This entry lists 19 T cell receptor beta chains sequenced from one sample in a study of blood T cells in healthy people across ages. It was with a sample-barcoded 5' primer and a J-beta primer mix that a second PCR of roughly 7 to 12 cycles was run. Each CDR3 protein is one row after TCRdb ran MiXCR on the 5' RACE reads. The sample records almost 1 million distinct CDR3 sequences, 51% being singletons. Specimen: blood. These receptors all stem from an older woman in good health.

The table lists this clonotype with many counts. The chain has TRBV4-1 and TRBJ2-4, with 7 positions matching TRBD2. Trimming removed 2 bases from V and 0 bases from J; junction bases left unmatched: 4. The CDR3 runs to 16 residues. Germline values: CDR1 MGHRA, CDR2 YSYEKL. The CDR3 DNA reads TGCGCCAGCAGCCAATTGCTAGCGGTAGCCAAAAACATTCAGTACTTC. It translates to CASSQLLAVAKNIQYF.

This clonotype has a handful of counts. This chain connects TRBV5-1 to TRBJ1-2; TRBD1 matches at 10 bases. Trimming cost V 5 bases and J 3 bases; bases outside gene matches: 7. Germline V lookup: CDR1 SGHRS, CDR2 YFSETQ. The CDR3 sequence is 15 residues long. This chain's CDR3 is CASRAGTGVDYGYTF. DNA of the CDR3: TGCGCCAGCAGGGCTGGGACAGGGGTTGACTATGGCTACACCTTC.

This rearrangement joins TRBV29-1 to TRBJ2-7; no clear D. Germline CDR1 reads SQVTM; CDR2 reads ANQGSEA. V lost 4 bases and J 2 bases, leaving 9 bases between the germline ends. The CDR3 is 12 residues long. CDR3 residues: CSVGEGTYEQYF. The CDR3 DNA sequence: TGCAGCGTTGGAGAAGGCACCTACGAGCAGTACTTC.

This chain connects TRBV7-3 to TRBJ2-5, with D maybe TRBD2 (5 bases). Germline V CDR1 and CDR2: SGHTA, FQGTGA. This CDR3 has 13 residues. V shed 4 bases and J shed 7 bases, with 13 bases lying between them. CDR3 loop: CASSSEVLGTQYF. CDR3 DNA sequence: TGTGCCAGCAGCTCGGAGGTGCTGGGGACCCAGTACTTC. Using reference TRBV7-3 and TRBJ2-5 for the parts outside the CDR3, the full variable domain is GAGVSQTPSNKVTEKGKYVELRCDPISGHTALYWYRQSLGQGPEFLIYFQGTGAADDSGLPNDRFFAVRPEGSVSTLKIQRTERGDSAVYLCASSSEVLGTQYFGPGTRLLVL.

The chain has TRBV5-6 and TRBJ2-7, with TRBD1 matching 7 bases. Germline V gives CDR1 SGHDT, CDR2 YYEEEE. The trim removed 1 base at V and 3 bases at J, leaving 4 bases unmatched. This CDR3 is built from 14 residues. CDR3 DNA: TGTGCCAGCAGCTTGTTCGACAGGGACTACGAGCAGTACTTC. It specifies CASSLFDRDYEQYF.

The chain couples TRBV27 to TRBJ2-7, with D possibly being TRBD2 (6 bases). CDR3 length equals 17 residues. Germline CDR1 reads MNHEY; CDR2 reads SMNVEV (reference sequence). V was pared by 1 base and J by 0 bases, with 16 bases between. CDR3 loop: CASSLFLTGDRSYEQYF. The CDR3 DNA reads TGTGCCAGCAGTTTATTTCTCACGGGAGACCGCTCCTACGAGCAGTACTTC.

This clonotype was detected only a few times. The rearrangement uses TRBV4-1 and TRBJ2-7; 8 bases map to TRBD1. Trimming cost V 1 base and J 3 bases; bases outside gene matches: 5. CDR3 size: 15 residues. Germline V gene data show CDR1 as MGHRA and CDR2 as YSYEKL. CDR3: CASSQAGTGVYEQYF. CDR3 bases: TGCGCCAGCAGCCAAGCTGGGACAGGAGTCTACGAGCAGTACTTC.

This clonotype occurred a few times. The rearrangement joins TRBV19 to TRBJ2-7, with TRBD2 matching over 7 bases. The CDR3 consists of 13 residues. V lost 5 bases to trimming and J lost 7 bases; unmatched junction nucleotides: 8. Germline CDR1 and CDR2: LNHDA and SQIVND (reference sequence). CDR3 sequence reads: CASSPAGVWEQYF. In nucleotides, the CDR3 is TGTGCCAGTAGTCCTGCGGGAGTATGGGAGCAGTACTTC. Together with reference TRBV19 and TRBJ2-7, the CDR3 gives the full variable domain: DGGITQSPKYLFRKEGQNVTLSCEQNLNHDAMYWYRQDPGQGLRLIYYSQIVNDFQKGDIAEGYSVSREKKESFPLTVTSAQKNPTAFYLCASSPAGVWEQYFGPGTRLTVT.

The chain couples TRBV6-5 to TRBJ2-3; 11 positions match TRBD2. The junction had 5 bases not matched to a gene; V was cut back by 3 bases and J by 6 bases. CDR3 length: 15 residues. CDR1 is MNHEY and CDR2 is SVGAGI in the germline V gene. The CDR3 loop is CASSYSGRVGDTQYF. CDR3 DNA: TGTGCCAGCAGTTATAGCGGGAGGGTGGGTGATACGCAGTATTTT.

Here the CDR3 reads CATRVQSVYEQFF. The DNA for the CDR3 is TGTGCCACCCGTGTCCAGAGCGTCTATGAGCAGTTCTTC. The V and J genes are TRBV7-2 and TRBJ2-1, with unresolved D. Trimming removed 10 bases from V and 8 bases from J, with 18 bases in between. The CDR3 runs to 13 residues. Germline V CDR1 and CDR2: SGHTA, FQGNSA.

The chain uses TRBV7-2 and TRBJ2-7; 8 nucleotides agree with TRBD1. The germline gives CDR1 SGHTA, CDR2 FQGNSA. With V trimmed by 4 bases and J by 7 bases, 12 bases remained unmatched. This CDR3 has 15 amino acids. DNA for the CDR3: TGTGCCAGCAGCTCTTACAGGGGGAGAAGCAATGAGCAGTACTTC. Translation: CASSSYRGRSNEQYF.

The rearrangement links TRBV14 to TRBJ2-3; 14 bases fit TRBD2. Germline CDR1 SGHDN, CDR2 FVKESK. V gave up 1 base and J gave up 1 base; unmatched junction bases: 10. The CDR3 length is 20 residues. Here the CDR3 reads CASSQVWGTSGSLRTDTQYF. The CDR3 nucleotides are TGTGCCAGCAGCCAAGTGTGGGGGACTAGCGGGAGTCTCCGCACAGATACGCAGTATTTT. The variable domain in full, with the rest retrieved from reference TRBV14 and TRBJ2-3, is EAGVTQFPSHSVIEKGQTVTLRCDPISGHDNLYWYRRVMGKEIKFLLHFVKESKQDESGMPNNRFLAERTGGTYSTLKVQPAELEDSGVYFCASSQVWGTSGSLRTDTQYFGPGTRLTVL.

V usage is TRBV9 and J usage is TRBJ1-1; D remains ambiguous. CDR3 length: 14 amino acids. V gave up 5 bases and J gave up 1 base, with 12 bases separating them. Per the germline V gene, CDR1 is SGDLS and CDR2 is YYNGEE. CDR3 in DNA: TGTGCCAGCAGAGTACTTGGCGGGAACACTGAAGCTTTCTTT. This sequence encodes CASRVLGGNTEAFF.

This chain uses TRBV7-9 with TRBJ2-7; 9 positions match TRBD1. Germline lookup yields CDR1 SEHNR and CDR2 FQNEAQ (reference sequence). The CDR3 has 13 residues. V lost 8 bases and J lost 4; bases outside the gene matches: 6. The CDR3 loop reads CASSGTGQYEQYF. Here the CDR3 DNA reads TGTGCCAGCTCCGGGACAGGGCAGTACGAGCAGTACTTC.

This clonotype was picked up a small number of times. V usage is TRBV3-1 and J usage is TRBJ1-2; D unresolved. CDR3 size: 14 residues. Germline V gene lookup returns CDR1 LGHDT and CDR2 YNNKEL (reference sequence). Trimming removed 1 base from V and 0 bases from J, with 6 bases in between. Here the CDR3 DNA reads TGTGCCAGCAGCCAAGGAGGGACTAACTATGGCTACACCTTC. Protein sequence: CASSQGGTNYGYTF.

The chain has TRBV4-2 and TRBJ2-4; 8 nucleotides line up with TRBD2. TRBJ2-7 explains the end of the DNA better; the J call may be wrong. CDR3 length: 16 residues. Germline loops: CDR1 LGHNA, CDR2 YNFKEQ. The CDR3, as DNA: TGTGCCAGCAGCCAGGACGGCGGGGGGACGCCCTACGAGCAGTACTTC. It yields the protein CASSQDGGGTPYEQYF.

The gene calls are TRBV6-5 and TRBJ2-4; 9 bases are shared with TRBD1. CDR3 length: 15 amino acids. The germline V gene encodes CDR1 MNHEY and CDR2 SVGAGI. V was clipped by 7 bases and J by 4 bases; unmatched bases: 8. CDR3 amino acids: CASNLSGTGKNIQYF. CDR3 DNA sequence: TGTGCCAGCAACCTATCCGGGACAGGGAAAAACATTCAGTACTTC.

This clonotype has just a few counts. The V gene is TRBV25-1, the J gene TRBJ2-3, with D perhaps TRBD2 (6 bases). Per germline, CDR1 MGHDK and CDR2 SYGVNS. With 4 bases removed from V and 8 bases from J, the gap between germline ends came to 25 bases. The CDR3 loop spans 17 amino acids. The CDR3, as DNA: TGTGCCAGCAGTGCAATGATCGGGGGATCCGAAAGAACTACGCAGTATTTT. Its translation: CASSAMIGGSERTTQYF. Full variable domain (missing parts from reference TRBV25-1 and TRBJ2-3): EADIYQTPRYLVIGTGKKITLECSQTMGHDKMYWYQQDPGMELHLIHYSYGVNSTEKGDLSSESTVSRIRTEHFPLTLESARPSHTSQYLCASSAMIGGSERTTQYFGPGTRLTVL.

The sample holds a few counts of this clonotype. The chain carries TRBV9 and TRBJ2-6; D gene unclear. Trimming pared 0 bases from V and 0 bases from J, leaving 7 bases between. Germline V lookup: CDR1 SGDLS, CDR2 YYNGEE. CDR3 size: 16 residues. The CDR3 region is CASSVERSSGANVLTF. CDR3 bases: TGTGCCAGCAGCGTAGAACGGTCCTCTGGGGCCAACGTCCTGACTTTC.